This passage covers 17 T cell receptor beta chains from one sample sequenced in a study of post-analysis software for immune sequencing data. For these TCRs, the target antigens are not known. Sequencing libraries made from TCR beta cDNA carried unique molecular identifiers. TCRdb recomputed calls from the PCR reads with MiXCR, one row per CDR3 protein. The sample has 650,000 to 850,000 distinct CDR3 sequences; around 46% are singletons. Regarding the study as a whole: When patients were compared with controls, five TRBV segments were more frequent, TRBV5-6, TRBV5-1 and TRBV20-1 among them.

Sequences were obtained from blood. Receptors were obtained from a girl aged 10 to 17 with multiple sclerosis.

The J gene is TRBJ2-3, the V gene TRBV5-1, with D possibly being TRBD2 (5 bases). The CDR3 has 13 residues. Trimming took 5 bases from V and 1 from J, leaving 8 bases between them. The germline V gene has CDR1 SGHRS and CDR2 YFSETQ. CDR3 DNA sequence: TGCGCCAGCAGGGTCGGGGGCACAGATACGCAGTATTTT. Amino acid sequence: CASRVGGTDTQYF.

CDR3 coding DNA: TGTGCCAGCAGTCCAGCCCGGACAGCTAGCACAGATACGCAGTATTTT. It encodes CASSPARTASTDTQYF. The chain links TRBV27 to TRBJ2-3; tentatively, D is TRBD1 (6 bases). CDR3 length equals 16 residues. Trimming shortened V by 5 bases and J by 0 bases, and 15 bases separated the two germline ends. CDR1 MNHEY and CDR2 SMNVEV come from the germline V gene (reference sequence).

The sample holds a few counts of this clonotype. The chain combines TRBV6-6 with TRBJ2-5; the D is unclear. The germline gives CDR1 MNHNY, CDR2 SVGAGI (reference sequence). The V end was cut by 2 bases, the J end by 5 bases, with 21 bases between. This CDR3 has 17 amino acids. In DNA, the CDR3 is TGTGCCAGCAGTTACCGGCCCCTCGACCGCGTCGGGGAGACCCAGTACTTC. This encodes CASSYRPLDRVGETQYF.

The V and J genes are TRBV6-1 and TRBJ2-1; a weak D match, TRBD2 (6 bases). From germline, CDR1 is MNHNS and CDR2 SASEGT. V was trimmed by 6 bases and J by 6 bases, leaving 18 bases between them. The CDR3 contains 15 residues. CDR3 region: CASRGGPTKRNEQFF. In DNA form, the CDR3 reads TGTGCCAGCAGGGGGGGACCAACGAAACGCAATGAGCAGTTCTTC.

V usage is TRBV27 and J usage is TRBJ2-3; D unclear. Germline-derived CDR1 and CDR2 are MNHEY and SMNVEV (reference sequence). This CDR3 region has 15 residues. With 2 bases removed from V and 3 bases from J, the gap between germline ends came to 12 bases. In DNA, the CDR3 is TGTGCCAGCAGTTTAAGGGCAGGAGTTACAGATACGCAGTATTTT. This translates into CASSLRAGVTDTQYF.

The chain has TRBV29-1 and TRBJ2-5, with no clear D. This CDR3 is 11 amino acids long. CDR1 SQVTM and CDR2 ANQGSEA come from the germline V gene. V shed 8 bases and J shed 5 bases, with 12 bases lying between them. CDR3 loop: CSLGLGETQYF. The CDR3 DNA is TGCAGCTTGGGCTTGGGGGAGACCCAGTACTTC. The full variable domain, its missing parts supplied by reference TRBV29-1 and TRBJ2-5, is SAVISQKPSRDICQRGTSLTIQCQVDSQVTMMFWYRQQPGQSLTLIATANQGSEATYESGFVIDKFPISRPNLTFSTLTVSNMSPEDSSIYLCSLGLGETQYFGPGTRLLVL.

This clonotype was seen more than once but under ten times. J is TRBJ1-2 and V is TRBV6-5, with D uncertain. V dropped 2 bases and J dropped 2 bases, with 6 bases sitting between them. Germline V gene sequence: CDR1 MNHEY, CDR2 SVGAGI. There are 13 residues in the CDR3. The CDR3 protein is CASSYAGNYGYTF. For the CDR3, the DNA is TGTGCCAGCAGTTACGCGGGGAACTATGGCTACACCTTC.

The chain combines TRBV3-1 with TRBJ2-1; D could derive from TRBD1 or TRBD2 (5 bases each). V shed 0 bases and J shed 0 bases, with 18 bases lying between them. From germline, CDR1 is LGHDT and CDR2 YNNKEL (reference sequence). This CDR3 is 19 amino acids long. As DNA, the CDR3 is TGTGCCAGCAGCCAAGATGGTTTGGGGGAGAGCCTCTCCTACAATGAGCAGTTCTTC. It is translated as CASSQDGLGESLSYNEQFF.

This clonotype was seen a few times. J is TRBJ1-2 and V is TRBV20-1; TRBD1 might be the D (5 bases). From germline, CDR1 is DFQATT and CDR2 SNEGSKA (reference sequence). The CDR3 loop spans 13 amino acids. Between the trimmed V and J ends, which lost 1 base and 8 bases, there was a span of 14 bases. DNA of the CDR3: TGCAGTGCTAGAGGGACGGGGACCGGAGGCTACACCTTC. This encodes CSARGTGTGGYTF.

In DNA form, the CDR3 reads TGCAGTGCTAGCGCGTCAACCCAAGAGACCCAGTACTTC. As protein: CSASASTQETQYF. The chain is built from TRBV20-1 and TRBJ2-5; no clear D. The V end lost 3 bases, the J end lost 1 base, and 9 bases lay between the germline ends. The CDR3 runs to 13 residues. The germline V gene encodes CDR1 DFQATT and CDR2 SNEGSKA (reference sequence).

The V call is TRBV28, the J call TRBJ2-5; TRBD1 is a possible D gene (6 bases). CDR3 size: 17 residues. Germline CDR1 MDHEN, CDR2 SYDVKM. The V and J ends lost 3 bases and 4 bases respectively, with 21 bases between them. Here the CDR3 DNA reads TGTGCCAGCAGTTTCCCCCGCGGACAGCCCTTCACAGAGACCCAGTACTTC. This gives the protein CASSFPRGQPFTETQYF.

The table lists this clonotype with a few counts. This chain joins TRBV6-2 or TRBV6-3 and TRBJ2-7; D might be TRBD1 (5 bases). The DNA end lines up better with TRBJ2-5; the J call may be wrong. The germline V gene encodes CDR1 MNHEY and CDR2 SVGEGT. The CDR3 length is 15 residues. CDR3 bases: TGTGCCAGCAGTTACGGGGCAATGCGTCAAGAGACCCAGTACTTC. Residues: CASSYGAMRQETQYF.

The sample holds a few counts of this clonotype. CDR3 protein: CASGRLAGVRETQYF. DNA of the CDR3: TGTGCTAGTGGCCGACTAGCGGGAGTACGGGAGACCCAGTACTTC. The chain recombines TRBV12-5 with TRBJ2-5; 12 bases agree with TRBD2. The CDR3 is 15 residues long. Trimming cost V 6 bases and J 5 bases; bases outside gene matches: 7. The germline V gene encodes CDR1 LGHNT and CDR2 FRNRAP.

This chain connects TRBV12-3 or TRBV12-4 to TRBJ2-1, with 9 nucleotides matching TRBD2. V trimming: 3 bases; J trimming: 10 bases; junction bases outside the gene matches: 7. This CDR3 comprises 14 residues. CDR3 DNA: TGTGCCAGCAGTTTGGTAGCGGGAGCAGGGGAGCAGTTCTTC. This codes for CASSLVAGAGEQFF.

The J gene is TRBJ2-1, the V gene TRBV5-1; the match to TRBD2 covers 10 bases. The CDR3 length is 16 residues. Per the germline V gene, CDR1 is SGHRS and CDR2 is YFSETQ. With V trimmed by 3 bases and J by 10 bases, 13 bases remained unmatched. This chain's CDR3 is CASSSSGLASRPEQFF. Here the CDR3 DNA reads TGCGCCAGCAGCTCCTCGGGACTAGCGTCCCGTCCCGAGCAGTTCTTC.

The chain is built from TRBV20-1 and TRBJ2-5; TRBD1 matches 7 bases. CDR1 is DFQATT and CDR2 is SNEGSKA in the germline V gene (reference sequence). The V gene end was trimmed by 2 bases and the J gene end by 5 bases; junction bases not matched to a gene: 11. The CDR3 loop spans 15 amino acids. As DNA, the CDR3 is TGCAGTGCTAGACCGGCGACAGGGTTTATGGAGACCCAGTACTTC. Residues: CSARPATGFMETQYF.

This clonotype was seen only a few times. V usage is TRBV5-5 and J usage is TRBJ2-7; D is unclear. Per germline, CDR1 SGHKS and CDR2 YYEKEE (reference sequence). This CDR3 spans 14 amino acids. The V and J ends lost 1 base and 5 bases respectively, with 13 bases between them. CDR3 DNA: TGTGCCAGCAGCTTGCATACGTCCGACCACGAGCAGTACTTC. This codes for CASSLHTSDHEQYF.